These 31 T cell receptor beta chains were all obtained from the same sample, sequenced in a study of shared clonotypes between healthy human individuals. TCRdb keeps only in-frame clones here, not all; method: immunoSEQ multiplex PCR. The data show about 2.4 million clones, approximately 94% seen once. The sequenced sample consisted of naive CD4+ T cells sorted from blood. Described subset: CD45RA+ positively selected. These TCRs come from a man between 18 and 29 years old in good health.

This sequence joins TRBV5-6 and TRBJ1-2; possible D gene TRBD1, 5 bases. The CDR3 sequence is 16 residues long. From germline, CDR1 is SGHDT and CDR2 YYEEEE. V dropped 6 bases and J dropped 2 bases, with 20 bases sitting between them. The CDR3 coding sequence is TGTGCCAGCACCACCTTAAATGGAAGGGGCAACTATGGCTACACCTTC. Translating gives CASTTLNGRGNYGYTF.

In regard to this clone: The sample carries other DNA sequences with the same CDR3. The CDR3 DNA reads as TGTGCCAGCAGGACAGGGAGCGGAAACACCATATATTTT. Its protein product is CASRTGSGNTIYF. V is TRBV6-5 and J is TRBJ1-3, with 7 bases identical to TRBD1. This CDR3 has 13 amino acids. The V and J ends lost 6 bases and 4 bases, in that order; junction bases with no gene match: 3. Germline V CDR1 and CDR2: MNHEY, SVGAGI.

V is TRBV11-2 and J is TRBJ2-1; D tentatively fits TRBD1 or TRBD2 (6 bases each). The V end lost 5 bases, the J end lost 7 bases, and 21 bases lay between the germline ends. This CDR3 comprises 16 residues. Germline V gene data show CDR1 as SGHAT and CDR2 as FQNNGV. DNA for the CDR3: TGTGCCAGCAGCAGAAGTTCGGGGGCGGAAAGAAATGAGCAGTTCTTC. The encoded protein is CASSRSSGAERNEQFF. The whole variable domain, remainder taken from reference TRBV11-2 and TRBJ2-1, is EAGVAQSPRYKIIEKRQSVAFWCNPISGHATLYWYQQILGQGPKLLIQFQNNGVVDDSQLPKDRFSAERLKGVDSTLKIQPAKLEDSAVYLCASSRSSGAERNEQFFGPGTRLTVL.

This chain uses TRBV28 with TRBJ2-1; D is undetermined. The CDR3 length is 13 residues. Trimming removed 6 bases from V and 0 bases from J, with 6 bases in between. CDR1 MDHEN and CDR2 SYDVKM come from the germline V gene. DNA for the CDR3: TGTGCCAGCAGCTTCTACTCCTACAATGAGCAGTTCTTC. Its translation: CASSFYSYNEQFF.

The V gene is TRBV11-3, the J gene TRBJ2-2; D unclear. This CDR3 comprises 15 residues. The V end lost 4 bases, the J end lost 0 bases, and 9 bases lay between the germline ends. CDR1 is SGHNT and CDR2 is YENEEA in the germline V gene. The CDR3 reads CASSSTFSNTGELFF. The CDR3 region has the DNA TGTGCCAGCAGCTCTACCTTTTCGAACACCGGGGAGCTGTTTTTT.

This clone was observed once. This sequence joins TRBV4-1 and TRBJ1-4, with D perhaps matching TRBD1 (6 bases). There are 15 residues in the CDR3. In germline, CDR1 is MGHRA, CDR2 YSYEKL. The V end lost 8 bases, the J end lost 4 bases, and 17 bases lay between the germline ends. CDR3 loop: CASSRTELSNEKLFF. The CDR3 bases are TGCGCCAGCTCGAGGACAGAACTTAGTAATGAAAAACTGTTTTTT.

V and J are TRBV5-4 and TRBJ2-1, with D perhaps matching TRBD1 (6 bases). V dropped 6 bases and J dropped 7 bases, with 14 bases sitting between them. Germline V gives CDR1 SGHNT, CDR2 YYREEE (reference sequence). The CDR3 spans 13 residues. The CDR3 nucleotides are TGTGCCAGCACCCGAGGACAGCTTAATGAGCAGTTCTTC. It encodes CASTRGQLNEQFF.

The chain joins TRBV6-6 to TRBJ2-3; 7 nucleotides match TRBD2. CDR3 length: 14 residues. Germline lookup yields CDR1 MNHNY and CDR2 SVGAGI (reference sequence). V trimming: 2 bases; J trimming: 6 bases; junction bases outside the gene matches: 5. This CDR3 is CASSYDAGADTQYF. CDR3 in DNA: TGTGCCAGCAGTTACGATGCGGGAGCGGATACGCAGTATTTT.

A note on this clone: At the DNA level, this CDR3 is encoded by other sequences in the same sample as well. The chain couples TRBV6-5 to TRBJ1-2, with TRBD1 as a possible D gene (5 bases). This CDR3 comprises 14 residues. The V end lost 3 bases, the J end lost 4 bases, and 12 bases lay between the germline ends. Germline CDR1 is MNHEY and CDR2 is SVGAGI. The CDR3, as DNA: TGTGCCAGCAGTTATGGCAGGGAGGGCTATGGCTACACCTTC. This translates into CASSYGREGYGYTF.

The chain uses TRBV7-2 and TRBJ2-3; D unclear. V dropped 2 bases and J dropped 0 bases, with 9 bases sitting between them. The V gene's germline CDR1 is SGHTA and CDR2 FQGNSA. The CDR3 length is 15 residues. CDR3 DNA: TGTGCCAGCAGCTTATTTTCCATCAGCACAGATACGCAGTATTTT. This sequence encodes CASSLFSISTDTQYF.

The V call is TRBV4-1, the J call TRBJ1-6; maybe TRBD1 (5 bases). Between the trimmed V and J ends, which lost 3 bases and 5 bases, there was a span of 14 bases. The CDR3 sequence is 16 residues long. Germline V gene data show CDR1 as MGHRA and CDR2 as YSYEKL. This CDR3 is CASSHTRARDNSPLHF. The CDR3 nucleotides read TGCGCCAGCAGCCACACCAGGGCAAGGGATAATTCACCCCTCCACTTT.

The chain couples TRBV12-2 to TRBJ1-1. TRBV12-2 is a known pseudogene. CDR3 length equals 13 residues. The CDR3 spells CASLRGVNTEAFF. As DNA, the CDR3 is TGTGCAAGTCTGAGGGGGGTGAACACTGAAGCTTTCTTT.

The CDR3 sequence: CAWSRGKFGGQGAAGELFF. The CDR3 DNA sequence: TGTGCCTGGAGTAGAGGGAAATTTGGGGGACAGGGGGCTGCCGGGGAGCTGTTTTTT. V and J are TRBV30 and TRBJ2-2; 12 nucleotides agree with TRBD1. This CDR3 has 19 residues. Germline CDR1 is GTSNPN and CDR2 is SVGIG (reference sequence). The V and J ends lost 2 bases and 6 bases, in that order; junction bases with no gene match: 16.

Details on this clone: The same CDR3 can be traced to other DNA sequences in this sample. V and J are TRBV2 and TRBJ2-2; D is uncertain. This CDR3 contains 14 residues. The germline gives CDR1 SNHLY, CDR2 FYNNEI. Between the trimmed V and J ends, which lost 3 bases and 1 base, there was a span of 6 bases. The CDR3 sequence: CASSERENTGELFF. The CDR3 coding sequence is TGTGCCAGCAGTGAGCGTGAGAACACCGGGGAGCTGTTTTTT. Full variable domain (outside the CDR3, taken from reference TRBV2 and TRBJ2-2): EPEVTQTPSHQVTQMGQEVILRCVPISNHLYFYWYRQILGQKVEFLVSFYNNEISEKSEIFDDQFSVERPDGSNFTLKIRSTKLEDSAMYFCASSERENTGELFFGEGSRLTVL.

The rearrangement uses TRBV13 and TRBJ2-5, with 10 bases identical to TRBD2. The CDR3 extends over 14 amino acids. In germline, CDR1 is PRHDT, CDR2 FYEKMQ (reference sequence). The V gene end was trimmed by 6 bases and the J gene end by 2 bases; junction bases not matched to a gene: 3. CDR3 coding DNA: TGTGCCAGCAGTTCAGCGGGAGGGCAAGAGACCCAGTACTTC. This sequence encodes CASSSAGGQETQYF.

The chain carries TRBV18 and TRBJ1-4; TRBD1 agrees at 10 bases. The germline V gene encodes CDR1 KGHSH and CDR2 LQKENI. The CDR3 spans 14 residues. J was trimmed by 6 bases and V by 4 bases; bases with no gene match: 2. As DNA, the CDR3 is TGTGCCAGCTCACAGGGGACAGGGGATGAAAAACTGTTTTTT. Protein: CASSQGTGDEKLFF.

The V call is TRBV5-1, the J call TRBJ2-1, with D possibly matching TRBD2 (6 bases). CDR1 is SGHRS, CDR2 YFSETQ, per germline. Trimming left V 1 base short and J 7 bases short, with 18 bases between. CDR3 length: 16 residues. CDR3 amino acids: CASSLLVTRGMNEQFF. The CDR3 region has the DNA TGCGCCAGCAGCTTGCTGGTGACTAGGGGAATGAATGAGCAGTTCTTC.

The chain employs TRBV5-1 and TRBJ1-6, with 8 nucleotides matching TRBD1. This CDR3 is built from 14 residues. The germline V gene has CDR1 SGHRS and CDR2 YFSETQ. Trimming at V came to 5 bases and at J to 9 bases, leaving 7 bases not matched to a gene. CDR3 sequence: CASRPGQEASPLHF. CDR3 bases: TGCGCCAGCAGACCGGGACAGGAGGCTTCACCCCTCCACTTT.

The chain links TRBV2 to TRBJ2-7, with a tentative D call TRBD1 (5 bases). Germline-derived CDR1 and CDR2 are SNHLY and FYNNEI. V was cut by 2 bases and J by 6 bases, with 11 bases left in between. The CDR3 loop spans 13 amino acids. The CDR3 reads CASSELRTLEQYF. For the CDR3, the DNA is TGTGCCAGCAGTGAACTGAGGACACTCGAGCAGTACTTC.

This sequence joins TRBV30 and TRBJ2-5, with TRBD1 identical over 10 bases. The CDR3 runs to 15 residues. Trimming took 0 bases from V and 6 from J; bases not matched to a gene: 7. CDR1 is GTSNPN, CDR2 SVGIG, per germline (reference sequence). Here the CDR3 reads CAWSVGPGQGKTQYF. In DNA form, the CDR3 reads TGTGCCTGGAGTGTCGGTCCGGGACAGGGGAAGACCCAGTACTTC.

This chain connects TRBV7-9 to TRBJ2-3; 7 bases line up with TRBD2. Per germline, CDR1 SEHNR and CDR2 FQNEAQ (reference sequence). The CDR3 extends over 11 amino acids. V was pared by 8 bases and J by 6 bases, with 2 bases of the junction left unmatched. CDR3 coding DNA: TGTGCCAGCGGGCGGGAGGATACGCAGTATTTT. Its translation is CASGREDTQYF. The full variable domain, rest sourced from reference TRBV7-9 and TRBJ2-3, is DTGVSQNPRHKITKRGQNVTFRCDPISEHNRLYWYRQTLGQGPEFLTYFQNEAQLEKSRLLSDRFSAERPKGSFSTLEIQRTEQGDSAMYLCASGREDTQYFGPGTRLTVL.

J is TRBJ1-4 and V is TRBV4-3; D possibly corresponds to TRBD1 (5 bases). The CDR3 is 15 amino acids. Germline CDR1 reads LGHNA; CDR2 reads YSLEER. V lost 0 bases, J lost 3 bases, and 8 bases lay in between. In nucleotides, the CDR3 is TGCGCCAGCAGCCAAGATGTGGGGCCTAATGAAAAACTGTTTTTT. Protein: CASSQDVGPNEKLFF.

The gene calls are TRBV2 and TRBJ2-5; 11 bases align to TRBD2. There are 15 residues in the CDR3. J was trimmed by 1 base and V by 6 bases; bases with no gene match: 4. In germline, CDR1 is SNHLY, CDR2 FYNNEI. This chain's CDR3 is CASRGTSGVQETQYF. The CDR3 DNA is TGTGCCAGCAGAGGGACTAGCGGAGTCCAAGAGACCCAGTACTTC.

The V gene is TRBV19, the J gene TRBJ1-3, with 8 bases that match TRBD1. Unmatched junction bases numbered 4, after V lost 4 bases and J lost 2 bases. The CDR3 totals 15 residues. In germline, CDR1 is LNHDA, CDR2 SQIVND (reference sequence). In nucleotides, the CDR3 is TGTGCCAGTAGTACCGCAGGGGGCACTGGAAACACCATATATTTT. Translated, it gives CASSTAGGTGNTIYF.

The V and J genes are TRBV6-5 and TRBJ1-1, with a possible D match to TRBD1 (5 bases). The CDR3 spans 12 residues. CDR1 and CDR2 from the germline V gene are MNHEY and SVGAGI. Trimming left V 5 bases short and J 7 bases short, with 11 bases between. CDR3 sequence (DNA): TGTGCCAGCAGTCAAGACAGCATTGAAGCTTTCTTT. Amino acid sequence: CASSQDSIEAFF.

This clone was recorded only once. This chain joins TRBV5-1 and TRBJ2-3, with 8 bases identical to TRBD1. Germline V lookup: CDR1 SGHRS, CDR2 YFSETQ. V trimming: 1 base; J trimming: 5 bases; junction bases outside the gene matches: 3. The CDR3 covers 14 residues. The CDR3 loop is CASSLTGGEDTQYF. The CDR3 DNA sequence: TGCGCCAGCAGCTTGACAGGGGGAGAAGATACGCAGTATTTT.

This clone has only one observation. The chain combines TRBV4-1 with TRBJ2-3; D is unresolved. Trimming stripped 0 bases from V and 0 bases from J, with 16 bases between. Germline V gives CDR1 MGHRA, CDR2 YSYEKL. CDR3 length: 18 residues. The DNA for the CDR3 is TGCGCCAGCAGCCAAGAGAAGGTCCTTCACACTAGCACAGATACGCAGTATTTT. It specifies CASSQEKVLHTSTDTQYF.

The CDR3 coding sequence is TGTGCCAGCAGCTTCACAGGGTCCGGGAATTCACCCCTCCACTTT. Residues: CASSFTGSGNSPLHF. The genes are TRBV11-2 and TRBJ1-6, with D perhaps TRBD1 (6 bases). CDR1 SGHAT and CDR2 FQNNGV come from the germline V gene. The CDR3 spans 15 residues. Trimming stripped 3 bases from V and 7 bases from J, with 13 bases between.

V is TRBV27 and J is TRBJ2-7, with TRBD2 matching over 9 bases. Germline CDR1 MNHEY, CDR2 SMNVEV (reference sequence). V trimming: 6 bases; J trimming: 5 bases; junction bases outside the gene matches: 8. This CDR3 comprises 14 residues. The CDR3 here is CASRNSGSGNEQYF. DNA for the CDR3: TGTGCCAGCAGAAATAGCGGGAGTGGAAACGAGCAGTACTTC.

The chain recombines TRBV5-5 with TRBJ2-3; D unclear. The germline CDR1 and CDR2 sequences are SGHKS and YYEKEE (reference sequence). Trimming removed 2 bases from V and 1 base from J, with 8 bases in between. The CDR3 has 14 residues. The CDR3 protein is CASSFRLGTDTQYF. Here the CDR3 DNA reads TGTGCCAGCAGCTTTCGTCTTGGCACAGATACGCAGTATTTT.

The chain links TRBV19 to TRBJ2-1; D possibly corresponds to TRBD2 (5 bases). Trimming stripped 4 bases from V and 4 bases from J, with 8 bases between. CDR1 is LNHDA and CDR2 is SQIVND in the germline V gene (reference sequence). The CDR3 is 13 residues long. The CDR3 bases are TGTGCCAGTAGTAGAACTAGTTACAATGAGCAGTTCTTC. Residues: CASSRTSYNEQFF. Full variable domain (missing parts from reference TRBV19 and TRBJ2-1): DGGITQSPKYLFRKEGQNVTLSCEQNLNHDAMYWYRQDPGQGLRLIYYSQIVNDFQKGDIAEGYSVSREKKESFPLTVTSAQKNPTAFYLCASSRTSYNEQFFGPGTRLTVL.